This T cell receptor (beta chain) comes out of a study of response to subunit inactivated influenza vaccine. This clonotype was seen just once. Its antigen is not identified. Findings of the study overall: Only a handful of new T cells, the authors suggested, are recruited with each seasonal influenza vaccination.

TCRdb processed the RT-PCR reads anew with MiXCR; each CDR3 protein has one entry. The sample comprises 700,000 to 900,000 distinct CDR3 sequences, 21% of which are singletons, and roughly a tenth rests with the top ten. In germline, CDR1 is SGHTA, CDR2 FQGNSA. The CDR3 sequence is 16 residues long. Trimming removed 6 bases from V and 4 bases from J; junction bases left unmatched: 13. The chain is built from TRBV7-2 and TRBJ2-5, with 8 bases fitting TRBD2. The sample here was PBMCs from blood, taken 4 to 6 days after vaccination. The TCR comes from a man aged 45 to 65 who received an inactivated influenza vaccine. The CDR3 protein is CASRMNGVAGTETQYF. The CDR3 DNA is TGTGCCAGCAGAATGAATGGGGTAGCGGGAACAGAGACCCAGTACTTC.